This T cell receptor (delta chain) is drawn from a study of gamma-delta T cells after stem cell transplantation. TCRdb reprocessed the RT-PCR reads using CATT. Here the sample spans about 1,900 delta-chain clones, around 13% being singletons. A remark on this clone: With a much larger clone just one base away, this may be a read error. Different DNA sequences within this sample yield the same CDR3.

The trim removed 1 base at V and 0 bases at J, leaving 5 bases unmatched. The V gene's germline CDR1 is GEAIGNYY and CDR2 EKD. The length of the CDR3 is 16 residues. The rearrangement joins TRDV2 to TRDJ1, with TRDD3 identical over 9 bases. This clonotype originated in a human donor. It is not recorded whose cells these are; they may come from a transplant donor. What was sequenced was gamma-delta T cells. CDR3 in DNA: TGTGCCTGTGACACGCTGGGGGATCAGTACACCGATAAACTCATCTTT. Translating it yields CACDTLGDQYTDKLIF.